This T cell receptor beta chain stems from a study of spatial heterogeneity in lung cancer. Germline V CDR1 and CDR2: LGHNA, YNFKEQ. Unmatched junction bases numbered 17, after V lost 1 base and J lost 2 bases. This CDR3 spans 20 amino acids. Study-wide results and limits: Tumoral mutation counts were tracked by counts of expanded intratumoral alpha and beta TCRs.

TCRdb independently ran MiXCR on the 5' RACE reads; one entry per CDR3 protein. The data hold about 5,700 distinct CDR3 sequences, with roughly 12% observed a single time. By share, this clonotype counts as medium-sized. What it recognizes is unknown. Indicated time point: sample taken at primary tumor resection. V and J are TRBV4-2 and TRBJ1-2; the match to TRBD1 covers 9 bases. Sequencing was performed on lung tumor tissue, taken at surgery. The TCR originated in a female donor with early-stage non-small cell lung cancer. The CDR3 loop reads CASSQVGGWTGANWNYGYTF. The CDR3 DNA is TGTGCCAGCAGCCAAGTGGGGGGCTGGACAGGGGCGAACTGGAACTATGGCTACACCTTC.